The clone carrying this T cell receptor (beta chain) was observed at least ten times. Its antigen is currently unknown. The sample comes from a study of spatial heterogeneity in lung cancer. The CDR3 length is 14 residues. Trimming pared 5 bases from V and 0 bases from J, leaving 10 bases between. Study-wide points: Mutation tallies in tumors tracked expanded intratumoral alpha and beta TCR counts.

The time point denotes: sample taken at primary tumor resection. Whole RNA was taken from tumor, nontumor lung or frozen PBMC; it was then sequenced unsorted. TCRdb re-analysed the 5' RACE reads in MiXCR, keeping a single row per CDR3 protein. This sample carries some 16,000 distinct CDR3 sequences, about 6.5% of them seen once, and the ten largest clones take roughly 21%. This TCR was sampled from a female donor with early-stage non-small cell lung cancer. The chain joins TRBV12-3 or TRBV12-4 to TRBJ1-1, with D perhaps TRBD1 (5 bases). The sample consisted of lung tumor tissue, taken at surgery. The DNA for the CDR3 is TGTGCCAGCAGTGCACAGGCCTTGAACACTGAAGCTTTCTTT. Translating gives CASSAQALNTEAFF.